This record concerns one TCR beta chain sequence. The V end lost 6 bases, the J end lost 6 bases, and 11 bases lay between the germline ends. The CDR3 totals 12 residues. Germline V gives CDR1 MGHDK, CDR2 SYGVNS. The assay was immunoSEQ multiplex PCR, and TCRdb's table has in-frame clones only and misses some. Seen here are approximately 400,000 clones, about four fifths observed once, and the top ten hold about 5%. This sample was included in a study of blood T cell repertoires in COVID-19. This receptor was identified in a woman aged 45-65 years who had recovered from COVID-19. The source material was PBMCs or T cells enriched from blood (not recorded which). The chain recombines TRBV25-1 with TRBJ1-2; weak D call: TRBD1 (5 bases). The CDR3, as DNA: TGTGCCAGCAGGCAGGGATGGGATGGCTACACCTTC. Encoded protein: CASRQGWDGYTF.